This T cell receptor (beta chain) was identified in a study of T-cell memory formation after mild COVID-19 (dated by TCRdb to the early 2020s). Describing the broader study: TCR sequence clusters from the two donors were largely donor specific. Two young, previously healthy adult volunteers, one female and one male, were included in the cohort. Longitudinal TCRalpha and TCRbeta repertoire sequencing tracked T-cell clones expanding and contracting after mild COVID-19 in two donors. Overall study outcomes, separate from this receptor: The study included only two mild cases, and larger cohorts that include severe cases with pre-infection samples were judged to be necessary. Some responding clones were detected in pre-infection memory, which suggested that pre-existing cross-reactive memory T cells had joined the SARS-CoV-2 response. SARS-CoV-2 specificity was not confirmed for the second-wave clones peaking on day 37. Clones that contracted from day 15 to 85 showed balanced CD4/CD8 phenotypes, whereas a second wave of clones that expanded from day 15 to 37 leaned towards CD4+. Contracting CD4+ clones appeared mostly in the CM and EM memory subsets, whereas CD8+ clones were enriched in EMRA.

This clonotype was picked up a small number of times. The specificity of this receptor is unknown. No much larger clone is present one base from it, and per-base qualities are unavailable. Ficoll-Paque density gradient centrifugation was used to isolate PBMCs. Sequencing relied on an Illumina NovaSeq 6000. TCRalpha and TCRbeta cDNA libraries were constructed by 5'RACE with constant-segment primers, with sample barcodes and unique molecular identifiers being introduced. RNA was extracted from every sample with Trizol reagent. Library amplification was performed in two PCR steps, and a second sample barcode and Illumina TruSeq adapters were introduced in the second step. Libraries were sequenced on an Illumina NovaSeq with 2 x 150 bp paired-end reads. The authors' pipeline ran thus. With migec v1.2.7, reads were demultiplexed and then collapsed into UMI-guided consensus sequences. With mixcr v2.1.11, UMI consensuses were aligned to TRA and TRB V and J templates and assembled into clonotypes. Clonotypes were classified as expanded or contracted when called significant by both edgeR and NoisET, with noise models trained on biological replicates. For edgeR calls, the thresholds were a false discovery rate-adjusted p below 0.01 and a log2 fold-change of 1. PCA with hierarchical clustering of max-normalized trajectories of the 1000 most abundant clonotypes was used as exploratory dynamics analysis. Separately sequenced CD4+ and CD8+ repertoires were used to assign a CD4 or CD8 phenotype to each responding clone. TCRdb's own reprocessing of the public reads used fastp at Q25 and MiXCR and kept productive beta chains. Every CDR3 protein is listed once, alongside the most common genes and DNA of its rows. The V and J calls, along with clone size, are taken from TCRdb and not from the paper's own processing. Counted in this sample were roughly 450,000 distinct CDR3 sequences; 15% to 20% of them appeared once. In total, the top ten clones hold over 9% of the sample.

This receptor was taken from an adult woman who had mild COVID-19 (a few samples of this study predate the infection). The sample titles of this study are shuffled in the database, so cell type and time point are left out; the donor was told from shared clones. The sequencing sample was made of PBMCs or a T cell subset sorted from them (not recorded which).

The CDR3 protein is CASSSGLSLEKLFF. The DNA is as follows: TGTGCCAGCAGTTCGGGACTGAGCCTCGAGAAACTGTTTTTT. Rearrangement joined TRBV12-3 or TRBV12-4 to TRBJ1-4, with a tentative D gene TRBD1 over 5 matching bases. Trimming costs V 4 bases and J 11 bases, and their ends lie 17 bases apart. The CDR3, cysteine through phenylalanine, is 14 amino acids long. Just CDR3 DNA is preserved here, 42 bases in frame from base 1.